These 20 T cell receptor beta chains originate from one sample sequenced in a study of shared clonotypes between healthy human individuals. Assay: immunoSEQ multiplex PCR; the TCRdb copy retains only in-frame clones and omits some. The sample has about 680,000 clones, about 90% seen once. Naive CD8 cells were CD45RO-negative, positively selected for CCR7, excluding terminally differentiated effector memory CD45RA+ cells. What was sequenced was naive CD8+ T cells sorted from blood. The source of these receptors is a man aged 25 to 45 in good health.

This sequence joins TRBV9 and TRBJ2-7, with 12 bases identical to TRBD2. CDR1 is SGDLS, CDR2 YYNGEE, per germline. The CDR3 loop spans 14 amino acids. Trimming removed 3 bases from V and 7 bases from J; junction bases left unmatched: 5. Here the CDR3 reads CASSATSGSWEQYF. CDR3 nucleotides: TGTGCCAGCAGCGCGACTAGCGGGAGTTGGGAGCAGTACTTC.

The V gene is TRBV9, the J gene TRBJ2-1; tentatively, D is TRBD1 (6 bases). With 6 bases removed from V and 9 bases from J, the gap between germline ends came to 19 bases. The CDR3 sequence is 14 residues long. Germline V lookup: CDR1 SGDLS, CDR2 YYNGEE. This CDR3 is CASTRNRERSEQFF. CDR3 nucleotides: TGTGCCAGCACTAGAAACAGGGAAAGGAGTGAGCAGTTCTTC.

This sequence joins TRBV28 and TRBJ2-1; perhaps D is TRBD1 or TRBD2 (6 bases each). This CDR3 contains 13 residues. Germline loops: CDR1 MDHEN, CDR2 SYDVKM. The ends were cut back, 1 base at V and 9 bases at J, with 10 bases in the middle. CDR3 sequence: CASSLSGGTEQFF. CDR3 bases: TGTGCCAGCAGTTTATCCGGGGGCACTGAGCAGTTCTTC.

The rearrangement joins TRBV19 to TRBJ2-1; no definite D call. CDR3 size: 13 residues. The V end was cut by 3 bases, the J end by 10 bases, with 13 bases between. Germline CDR1 and CDR2: LNHDA and SQIVND (reference sequence). CDR3 nucleotides: TGTGCCAGTAGTATCTCATTGGAACAAGAGCAGTTCTTC. Translating it yields CASSISLEQEQFF. The variable domain in full, with the rest retrieved from reference TRBV19 and TRBJ2-1, is DGGITQSPKYLFRKEGQNVTLSCEQNLNHDAMYWYRQDPGQGLRLIYYSQIVNDFQKGDIAEGYSVSREKKESFPLTVTSAQKNPTAFYLCASSISLEQEQFFGPGTRLTVL.

The chain has TRBV14 and TRBJ2-7; D assignment may be TRBD1 or TRBD2 (5 bases each). Germline assignment: CDR1 SGHDN and CDR2 FVKESK. The CDR3 has 14 residues. V was clipped by 4 bases and J by 2 bases, with 12 bases between them. The CDR3 DNA sequence: TGTGCCAGCAGCCCAAGGGACCGAACCTACGAGCAGTACTTC. Translating gives CASSPRDRTYEQYF.

This clone was seen only once. This chain links TRBV7-9 with TRBJ1-4; the D is unclear. CDR1 and CDR2 (germline): SEHNR, FQNEAQ (reference sequence). The CDR3 extends over 14 amino acids. V gave up 3 bases and J gave up 5 bases, with 10 bases separating them. The CDR3 here is CASSLPEKNEKLFF. CDR3 in DNA: TGTGCCAGCAGCTTGCCGGAGAAAAATGAAAAACTGTTTTTT.

The rearrangement links TRBV15 to TRBJ1-5, with unresolved D. The V end was cut by 3 bases, the J end by 4 bases, with 10 bases between. CDR3 length equals 14 residues. Germline V gives CDR1 LNHNV, CDR2 YYDKDF (reference sequence). CDR3 in amino acids: CATSSPWWNQPQHF. The CDR3 DNA is TGTGCCACCAGCAGTCCGTGGTGGAATCAGCCCCAGCATTTT.

The chain uses TRBV19 and TRBJ2-1; TRBD2 matches 11 bases. V lost 5 bases, J lost 2 bases, and 11 bases stayed unmatched. Germline CDR1 and CDR2: LNHDA and SQIVND (reference sequence). The CDR3 consists of 18 residues. The CDR3 protein is CASSFGLAGSLTYNEQFF. Written as DNA, the CDR3 is TGTGCCAGTAGTTTTGGACTAGCGGGCTCACTGACCTACAATGAGCAGTTCTTC. Complete variable domain (other parts from reference TRBV19 and TRBJ2-1): DGGITQSPKYLFRKEGQNVTLSCEQNLNHDAMYWYRQDPGQGLRLIYYSQIVNDFQKGDIAEGYSVSREKKESFPLTVTSAQKNPTAFYLCASSFGLAGSLTYNEQFFGPGTRLTVL.

The V call is TRBV27, the J call TRBJ1-2, with D hard to call. The CDR3 is made up of 13 amino acids. Germline CDR1 reads MNHEY; CDR2 reads SMNVEV (reference sequence). V lost 6 bases and J lost 7, with 15 bases in between. Written as DNA, the CDR3 is TGTGCCAGCAGAACTAGGGAAGACGGTGGCTACACCTTC. Encoded protein: CASRTREDGGYTF.

The chain employs TRBV27 and TRBJ2-1, with 13 bases identical to TRBD2. After removal of 4 bases from V and 1 base from J, the junction contained 7 bases not matched to a gene. The CDR3 runs to 18 residues. The germline gives CDR1 MNHEY, CDR2 SMNVEV (reference sequence). In nucleotides, the CDR3 is TGTGCCAGCAGTTCCGGGACTAGCGGGAAGTTGTCCTACAATGAGCAGTTCTTC. Translated, it gives CASSSGTSGKLSYNEQFF.

The chain is built from TRBV28 and TRBJ2-3, with D possibly matching TRBD1 (5 bases). Germline assignment: CDR1 MDHEN and CDR2 SYDVKM. The CDR3 sequence is 15 residues long. Trimming shortened V by 5 bases and J by 6 bases, and 18 bases separated the two germline ends. CDR3 amino acids: CASSATGGLRDTQYF. In DNA form, the CDR3 reads TGTGCCAGCAGTGCAACAGGTGGCCTTCGGGATACGCAGTATTTT.

The rearrangement uses TRBV5-1 and TRBJ2-5; D gene unclear. The CDR3 sequence is 14 residues long. Germline lookup yields CDR1 SGHRS and CDR2 YFSETQ. V shed 4 bases and J shed 1 base, with 11 bases lying between them. The CDR3 DNA is TGCGCCAGCAGCCCCGGGTCGGGCCAAGAGACCCAGTACTTC. It encodes CASSPGSGQETQYF.

The chain links TRBV30 to TRBJ1-5; perhaps TRBD1 as D (6 bases). This CDR3 has 15 residues. Germline V gives CDR1 GTSNPN, CDR2 SVGIG (reference sequence). V lost 1 base and J 7 bases, leaving 17 bases between the germline ends. The CDR3 DNA reads TGTGCCTGGAGTGCGGCTACAGGGACGGGCCAGCCCCAGCATTTT. It is translated as CAWSAATGTGQPQHF.

The J gene is TRBJ1-2, the V gene TRBV9; the D gene is possibly TRBD1 (5 bases). CDR1 and CDR2 (germline): SGDLS, YYNGEE. The CDR3 extends over 12 amino acids. The ends were cut back, 7 bases at V and 2 bases at J, with 9 bases in the middle. The DNA for the CDR3 is TGTGCCAGCTTTCGGACAAACTATGGCTACACCTTC. Translated, it gives CASFRTNYGYTF. Variable domain in full (rest from reference TRBV9 and TRBJ1-2): DSGVTQTPKHLITATGQRVTLRCSPRSGDLSVYWYQQSLDQGLQFLIQYYNGEERAKGNILERFSAQQFPDLHSELNLSSLELGDSALYFCASFRTNYGYTFGSGTRLTVV.

CDR3 protein: CASRAGGYSYEQYF. Here the CDR3 DNA reads TGCGCCAGCAGGGCTGGCGGGTACTCCTACGAGCAGTACTTC. The chain links TRBV5-1 to TRBJ2-7; tentative D call: TRBD2 (5 bases). Trimming cost V 5 bases and J 0 bases, with 12 bases left between them. The CDR3 length is 14 residues. Germline loops: CDR1 SGHRS, CDR2 YFSETQ.

V is TRBV5-1 and J is TRBJ2-7; perhaps TRBD1 as D (6 bases). Germline CDR1 and CDR2: SGHRS and YFSETQ. The CDR3 runs to 19 residues. Trimming shortened V by 4 bases and J by 2 bases, and 28 bases separated the two germline ends. The CDR3: CASSLRVKQGRPRAYEQYF. The CDR3, as DNA: TGCGCCAGCAGCCTCCGGGTTAAACAGGGACGGCCCAGGGCCTACGAGCAGTACTTC.

V and J are TRBV6-1 and TRBJ1-1; D unclear. The CDR3 consists of 11 residues. Trimming removed 6 bases at V and 4 bases at J, with 6 bases between. Per the germline V gene, CDR1 is MNHNS and CDR2 is SASEGT. CDR3 sequence: CASRAPTEAFF. The CDR3 DNA follows: TGTGCCAGCAGGGCCCCCACTGAAGCTTTCTTT.

The table lists this clone with a count of one. An end of the junction does not agree with germline; a read error may underlie this. This sequence joins TRBV6-6 and TRBJ1-1, with no clear D. Germline-derived CDR1 and CDR2 are MNHNY and SVGAGI (reference sequence). This CDR3 is built from 11 residues. CDR3 sequence reads: CACWGGTEAFF. CDR3 bases: TGCGCCTGCTGGGGAGGAACTGAAGCTTTCTTT.

V is TRBV19 and J is TRBJ2-1; TRBD1 is a possible D gene (6 bases). Germline CDR1 and CDR2: LNHDA and SQIVND (reference sequence). The CDR3 sequence is 14 residues long. With 3 bases removed from V and 8 bases from J, the gap between germline ends came to 14 bases. The CDR3 protein is CASSIWDNKDEQFF. For the CDR3, the DNA is TGTGCCAGTAGTATCTGGGACAATAAGGATGAGCAGTTCTTC.

The rearrangement uses TRBV5-4 and TRBJ1-2; no definite D call. The V end lost 6 bases, the J end lost 4 bases, and 10 bases lay between the germline ends. The CDR3 loop spans 12 amino acids. Looked up from germline, CDR1 is SGHNT and CDR2 is YYREEE (reference sequence). The CDR3 here is CASTTESYGYTF. DNA of the CDR3: TGTGCCAGCACAACCGAGTCCTATGGCTACACCTTC.